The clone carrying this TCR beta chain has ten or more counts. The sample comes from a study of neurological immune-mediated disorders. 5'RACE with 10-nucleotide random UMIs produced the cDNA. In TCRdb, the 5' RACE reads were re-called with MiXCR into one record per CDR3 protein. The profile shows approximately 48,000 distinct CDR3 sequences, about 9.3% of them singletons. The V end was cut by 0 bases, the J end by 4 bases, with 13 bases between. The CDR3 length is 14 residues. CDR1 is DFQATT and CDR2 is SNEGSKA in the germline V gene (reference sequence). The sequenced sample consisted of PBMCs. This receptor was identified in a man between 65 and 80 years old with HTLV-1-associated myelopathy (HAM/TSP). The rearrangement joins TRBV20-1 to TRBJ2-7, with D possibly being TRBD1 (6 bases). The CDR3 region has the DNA TGCAGTGCTAGAGAAAAGGTACAGGGTTACGAGCAGTACTTC. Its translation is CSAREKVQGYEQYF.